These 24 T cell receptor beta chains share one sample of origin, sequenced in a study of blood T cell repertoires in COVID-19. Measured with immunoSEQ multiplex PCR; TCRdb has only the in-frame clones, and not every one. The repertoire consists of tens of thousands of clones, with 74% occurring once and the leading ten covering about 30%. The sequenced sample was peripheral blood. Receptors were obtained from an elderly woman with acute or convalescent COVID-19.

The V and J genes are TRBV5-1 and TRBJ2-5; TRBD1 matches 8 bases. The length of the CDR3 is 15 residues. Looked up from germline, CDR1 is SGHRS and CDR2 is YFSETQ. The junction had 6 bases not matched to a gene; V was cut back by 0 bases and J by 5 bases. CDR3 in DNA: TGCGCCAGCAGCTTGGCGACAGGGGTATTGGAGACCCAGTACTTC. It encodes CASSLATGVLETQYF.

The V call is TRBV3-1 (or the pseudogene TRBV3-2), the J call TRBJ2-5, with TRBD2 identical over 12 bases. The CDR3 is 17 residues long. The ends lost 6 bases at V and 4 bases at J; junction bases unmatched: 12. Germline loops: CDR1 LGHDT, CDR2 YNNKEL (reference sequence). CDR3 region: CASSHRLAGVRVETQYF. CDR3 bases: TGTGCCAGCAGTCATCGACTAGCGGGAGTTCGGGTAGAGACCCAGTACTTC.

The chain uses TRBV3-1 (or the pseudogene TRBV3-2) and TRBJ2-5, with TRBD2 matching 14 bases. Trimming at V came to 4 bases and at J to 4 bases, leaving 14 bases not matched to a gene. The CDR3 is 19 amino acids. CDR1 LGHDT and CDR2 YNNKEL come from the germline V gene (reference sequence). CDR3 in DNA: TGTGCCAGCAGCCCTCAGTTGTTAGGGACTAGCGGGAGTACAGAGACCCAGTACTTC. It specifies CASSPQLLGTSGSTETQYF.

The V gene is TRBV7-9, the J gene TRBJ1-4; 8 bases fit TRBD1. CDR3 length: 15 residues. Germline V CDR1 and CDR2: SEHNR, FQNEAQ (reference sequence). Trimming took 4 bases from V and 7 from J; bases not matched to a gene: 8. The chain's CDR3 is CASSSTGGDSEKLFF. CDR3 nucleotide sequence: TGTGCCAGCAGCTCTACAGGGGGGGATAGTGAAAAACTGTTTTTT.

V and J are TRBV5-5 and TRBJ2-7; D is possibly TRBD1 (6 bases). There are 14 residues in the CDR3. The V end lost 4 bases, the J end lost 4 bases, and 15 bases lay between the germline ends. Germline V gene lookup returns CDR1 SGHKS and CDR2 YYEKEE (reference sequence). Written as DNA, the CDR3 is TGTGCCAGCAGCCGCCAGGGGTTGGGGTACGAGCAGTACTTC. The encoded protein is CASSRQGLGYEQYF.

The V call is TRBV7-8, the J call TRBJ1-1; D might be TRBD1 (5 bases). This CDR3 is 15 amino acids long. Germline CDR1 is SGHVS and CDR2 is FQNEAQ. With 2 bases removed from V and 10 bases from J, the gap between germline ends came to 20 bases. The CDR3 bases are TGTGCCAGCAGCTTACACTCACAGGCCGGAAGAGGAGCTTTCTTT. Translating gives CASSLHSQAGRGAFF. Based on the CDR3 plus reference TRBV7-8 and TRBJ1-1, the full variable domain is GAGVSQSPRYKVAKRGQDVALRCDPISGHVSLFWYQQALGQGPEFLTYFQNEAQLDKSGLPSDRFFAERPEGSVSTLKIQRTQQEDSAVYLCASSLHSQAGRGAFFGQGTRLTVV.

This clone has just a few counts. The V and J genes are TRBV4-3 and TRBJ2-7, with TRBD1 matching 9 bases. The V gene end was trimmed by 4 bases and the J gene end by 6 bases; junction bases not matched to a gene: 13. Germline CDR1 and CDR2: LGHNA and YSLEER. This CDR3 has 16 amino acids. The CDR3 DNA is TGCGCCAGCAGCCGCACCACCGGGACAGGGTCTAGCGAGCAGTACTTC. As protein: CASSRTTGTGSSEQYF.

The gene calls are TRBV7-2 and TRBJ1-4; no firm D call. Trimming removed 5 bases from V and 5 bases from J, with 9 bases in between. The germline V gene has CDR1 SGHTA and CDR2 FQGNSA. CDR3 length: 13 residues. CDR3: CASSPDGNEKLFF. CDR3 nucleotides: TGTGCCAGCAGCCCTGACGGGAATGAAAAACTGTTTTTT.

The chain is built from TRBV7-3 and TRBJ2-1; 9 nucleotides agree with TRBD2. Unmatched junction bases numbered 8, after V lost 4 bases and J lost 4 bases. CDR1 is SGHTA and CDR2 is FQGTGA in the germline V gene. CDR3 length equals 16 residues. The CDR3 nucleotides read TGTGCCAGCAGCTCGACTAGCGGAGTCCTGTACAATGAGCAGTTCTTC. Protein sequence: CASSSTSGVLYNEQFF.

The rearrangement uses TRBV3-1 (or the pseudogene TRBV3-2) and TRBJ1-2; TRBD1 might be the D (6 bases). The CDR3 has 17 amino acids. Between the trimmed V and J ends, which lost 4 bases and 3 bases, there was a span of 21 bases. Germline values: CDR1 LGHDT, CDR2 YNNKEL (reference sequence). CDR3 sequence reads: CASSLGGGPAADYGYTF. Written as DNA, the CDR3 is TGTGCCAGCAGCCTCGGCGGGGGGCCGGCGGCTGACTATGGCTACACCTTC.

This rearrangement joins TRBV6-5 to TRBJ2-5; 9 nucleotides agree with TRBD2. Trimming at V came to 6 bases and at J to 2 bases, leaving 4 bases not matched to a gene. Germline assignment: CDR1 MNHEY and CDR2 SVGAGI. The CDR3 is 14 amino acids. The CDR3 protein is CASRPAGGQETQYF. CDR3 bases: TGTGCCAGCAGACCAGCGGGGGGACAAGAGACCCAGTACTTC.

The CDR3 DNA sequence: TGTGCCAGCAGCTTAGAGACAGGTGGAGCTAATGAAAAACTGTTTTTT. Protein sequence: CASSLETGGANEKLFF. The chain uses TRBV7-8 and TRBJ1-4, with D maybe TRBD1 (6 bases). The CDR3 runs to 16 residues. V lost 1 base and J 3 bases, leaving 12 bases between the germline ends. The germline gives CDR1 SGHVS, CDR2 FQNEAQ. The whole variable domain, remainder taken from reference TRBV7-8 and TRBJ1-4, is GAGVSQSPRYKVAKRGQDVALRCDPISGHVSLFWYQQALGQGPEFLTYFQNEAQLDKSGLPSDRFFAERPEGSVSTLKIQRTQQEDSAVYLCASSLETGGANEKLFFGSGTQLSVL.

The CDR3 here is CACRLAGGAYNEQFF. CDR3 nucleotides: TGTGCCTGTCGACTAGCGGGAGGCGCCTACAATGAGCAGTTCTTC. This chain uses TRBV30 with TRBJ2-1; 13 nucleotides line up with TRBD2. The V gene end was trimmed by 6 bases and the J gene end by 2 bases; junction bases not matched to a gene: 4. The CDR3 runs to 15 residues. Germline assignment: CDR1 GTSNPN and CDR2 SVGIG (reference sequence). Looking up the rest from reference TRBV30 and TRBJ2-1 gives the full variable domain: SQTIHQWPATLVQPVGSPLSLECTVEGTSNPNLYWYRQAAGRGLQLLFYSVGIGQISSEVPQNLSASRPQDRQFILSSKKLLLSDSGFYLCACRLAGGAYNEQFFGPGTRLTVL.

The J gene is TRBJ1-6, the V gene TRBV7-2; 7 nucleotides agree with TRBD1. Trimming at V came to 5 bases and at J to 8 bases, leaving 9 bases not matched to a gene. CDR3 size: 15 residues. Per germline, CDR1 SGHTA and CDR2 FQGNSA. The CDR3 spells CASSRQGPYDSPLHF. The CDR3 DNA is TGTGCCAGCAGCAGACAGGGTCCTTACGATTCACCCCTCCACTTT.

The CDR3 reads CASSELGAGVNNEQFF. CDR3 DNA: TGTGCCAGCAGTGAATTGGGGGCAGGGGTAAACAATGAGCAGTTCTTC. This chain links TRBV25-1 with TRBJ2-1, with D possibly matching TRBD1 (6 bases). Germline V CDR1 and CDR2: MGHDK, SYGVNS. The CDR3 covers 16 residues. V was clipped by 1 base and J by 5 bases, with 15 bases between them.

The chain combines TRBV6-2 or TRBV6-3 with TRBJ2-1; TRBD2 matches 7 bases. The CDR3 length is 13 residues. Germline lookup yields CDR1 MNHEY and CDR2 SVGEGT. V lost 2 bases to trimming and J lost 10 bases; unmatched junction nucleotides: 5. The CDR3 sequence: CASSYLGLGEQFF. The CDR3 nucleotides are TGTGCCAGCAGTTACCTCGGACTAGGGGAGCAGTTCTTC.

V gene TRBV6-5 combines with J gene TRBJ2-3, with D perhaps matching TRBD2 (6 bases). Germline values: CDR1 MNHEY, CDR2 SVGAGI. V shed 6 bases and J shed 2 bases, with 15 bases lying between them. The CDR3 has 15 amino acids. The CDR3 DNA follows: TGTGCCAGCAGATTAGGAGGGCCGTCCACAGATACGCAGTATTTT. It encodes CASRLGGPSTDTQYF.

This clone came up a few times. The chain carries TRBV7-9 and TRBJ1-1; D not resolved. This CDR3 contains 13 residues. Germline V CDR1 and CDR2: SEHNR, FQNEAQ (reference sequence). Trimming shortened V by 3 bases and J by 6 bases, and 11 bases separated the two germline ends. The CDR3 bases are TGTGCCAGCAGCTTGGACTTCCACCCTGAAGCTTTCTTT. Amino acid sequence: CASSLDFHPEAFF.

This clone was counted between two and nine times. This chain links TRBV14 with TRBJ2-5; 10 bases are a match to TRBD1. This CDR3 region has 15 residues. V shed 6 bases, J shed 5 bases, and the junction held 9 bases outside the gene matches. Germline V gene sequence: CDR1 SGHDN, CDR2 FVKESK. CDR3 in amino acids: CASSVDRGRWETQYF. The CDR3 nucleotides read TGTGCCAGCAGTGTCGACAGGGGGCGTTGGGAGACCCAGTACTTC.

The J gene is TRBJ2-1, the V gene TRBV7-9, with TRBD2 identical over 10 bases. Germline-derived CDR1 and CDR2 are SEHNR and FQNEAQ (reference sequence). Trimming cost V 6 bases and J 14 bases; bases outside gene matches: 16. The CDR3 loop spans 15 amino acids. The chain's CDR3 is CASRKLAGVMGAEFF. DNA for the CDR3: TGTGCCAGCAGAAAGCTAGCGGGAGTAATGGGTGCGGAGTTCTTC. Together with reference TRBV7-9 and TRBJ2-1, the CDR3 gives the full variable domain: DTGVSQNPRHKITKRGQNVTFRCDPISEHNRLYWYRQTLGQGPEFLTYFQNEAQLEKSRLLSDRFSAERPKGSFSTLEIQRTEQGDSAMYLCASRKLAGVMGAEFFGPGTRLTVL.

The chain couples TRBV4-2 to TRBJ2-5; 10 bases map to TRBD1. V was pared by 4 bases and J by 4 bases, with 15 bases of the junction left unmatched. Germline V lookup: CDR1 LGHNA, CDR2 YNFKEQ. The CDR3 totals 18 residues. The CDR3 DNA follows: TGTGCCAGCAGCCTGCTCCCGGGACAGGGGAGGAGTGGAGAGACCCAGTACTTC. It yields the protein CASSLLPGQGRSGETQYF.

The chain employs TRBV6-5 and TRBJ2-7; D possibly corresponds to TRBD1 (5 bases). Trimming removed 2 bases at V and 5 bases at J, with 16 bases between. Germline loops: CDR1 MNHEY, CDR2 SVGAGI. CDR3 length: 15 amino acids. This CDR3 reads CASSYGSSGSHEQYF. Here the CDR3 DNA reads TGTGCCAGCAGTTACGGGTCTTCAGGGTCCCACGAGCAGTACTTC.

This clone was recorded at least ten times. The chain has TRBV4-2 and TRBJ2-1; 14 bases are a match to TRBD2. The CDR3 has 21 amino acids. Losses at the gene ends were 3 bases for V and 0 bases for J; bases not matched to a gene: 13. Germline-derived CDR1 and CDR2 are LGHNA and YNFKEQ. As DNA, the CDR3 is TGTGCCAGCAGCCATGCAAGACTAGCGGGAGGGTTCTTCAGCTCCTACAATGAGCAGTTCTTC. Translated, it gives CASSHARLAGGFFSSYNEQFF.

The rearrangement joins TRBV24-1 to TRBJ1-1, with TRBD1 matching over 8 bases. The length of the CDR3 is 14 residues. CDR1 and CDR2 (germline): KGHDR, SFDVKD. Trimming took 8 bases from V and 1 from J; bases not matched to a gene: 5. This CDR3 is CATKPDRGNTEAFF. CDR3 in DNA: TGTGCCACCAAACCCGACAGGGGGAACACTGAAGCTTTCTTT.